This TCR beta chain was identified in a study of T cell responses to AZD1222 COVID-19 vaccine. Germline loops: CDR1 SGDLS, CDR2 YYNGEE. The CDR3 runs 14 residues. The V gene lost 2 bases and the J gene lost 3 bases, with 9 bases spanning the gap. This clone was recorded only once. What it binds is unknown. General study points: With dominance at 160-218 and 743-854, vaccine-associated CD4 TCRs spanned spike. Repertoires were obtained solely post-peak T cell response. Nearly half of the spike-specific TCRs reportedly recognize variant regions that carry no mutations. Clonal diversity may have been underestimated, and the donors were mostly white British, with more females than males.

Method: immunoSEQ multiplex PCR; TCRdb's copy keeps in-frame clones and lacks some. Among roughly 150,000 clones listed, over 80% were seen once. The clonotype was recovered from an adult who received the AZD1222 COVID-19 vaccine. Source: peripheral blood, taken 28 days after the second AZD1222 dose. The chain combines TRBV9 with TRBJ1-5, with D possibly matching TRBD1 (6 bases). DNA of the CDR3: TGTGCCAGCAGCGTGGGGGACACCAATCAGCCCCAGCATTTT. This gives the protein CASSVGDTNQPQHF.